The 19 T cell receptor beta chains below come from one sample, sequenced in a study of PD-L1 blockade in urothelial cancer. Sequencing was performed with immunoSEQ multiplex PCR; in TCRdb, only in-frame clones are kept and a portion is missing. The data show tens of thousands of clones, 80% to 85% seen once. This specimen was PBMCs, taken around atezolizumab (anti-PD-L1) treatment. These receptors all come from a man in his 70s with urothelial cancer.

This clone has just one count. V gene TRBV19 combines with J gene TRBJ2-7, with D tentatively TRBD2 (6 bases). The ends were cut back, 3 bases at V and 2 bases at J, with 14 bases in the middle. The CDR3 has 15 residues. CDR1 LNHDA and CDR2 SQIVND come from the germline V gene (reference sequence). CDR3 sequence (DNA): TGTGCCAGTAGTATGGGGCCGGGACTCGCCTACGAGCAGTACTTC. It specifies CASSMGPGLAYEQYF.

The V call is TRBV9, the J call TRBJ2-3; D remains ambiguous. The CDR3 covers 13 residues. From germline, CDR1 is SGDLS and CDR2 YYNGEE. V was shortened by 3 bases and J by 5 bases, with 10 bases between the two germline ends. DNA for the CDR3: TGTGCCAGCAGCGCCTTAGAGAGAGATACGCAGTATTTT. Translating it yields CASSALERDTQYF.

The chain employs TRBV30 and TRBJ2-1; 8 bases align to TRBD2. The V and J ends lost 0 bases and 9 bases, in that order; junction bases with no gene match: 10. Germline assignment: CDR1 GTSNPN and CDR2 SVGIG (reference sequence). This CDR3 region has 15 residues. CDR3 amino acids: CAWSVFGSGIFEQFF. CDR3 in DNA: TGTGCCTGGAGTGTTTTTGGTAGCGGGATCTTTGAGCAGTTCTTC.

The V and J genes are TRBV19 and TRBJ2-2, with 8 bases matching TRBD1. CDR1 is LNHDA, CDR2 SQIVND, per germline (reference sequence). V shed 5 bases and J 3 bases; nucleotides not matched to a gene: 11. The CDR3 runs to 17 residues. DNA of the CDR3: TGTGCCAGTAGTCCCAACAGGGGGATGATAGACACCGGGGAGCTGTTTTTT. Its translation is CASSPNRGMIDTGELFF. Full variable domain (rest looked up from reference TRBV19 and TRBJ2-2): DGGITQSPKYLFRKEGQNVTLSCEQNLNHDAMYWYRQDPGQGLRLIYYSQIVNDFQKGDIAEGYSVSREKKESFPLTVTSAQKNPTAFYLCASSPNRGMIDTGELFFGEGSRLTVL.

V is TRBV28 and J is TRBJ1-1; no clear D gene. The CDR3 runs to 14 residues. Germline V CDR1 and CDR2: MDHEN, SYDVKM. The ends were cut back, 4 bases at V and 3 bases at J, with 12 bases in the middle. The chain's CDR3 is CASSSLSVDTEAFF. The CDR3 nucleotides read TGTGCCAGCAGTTCGTTAAGTGTAGACACTGAAGCTTTCTTT.

The CDR3 DNA sequence: TGTGCCAGCTCACCGCGCGAAACTGGGGCCAACGTCCTGACTTTC. Amino acid sequence: CASSPRETGANVLTF. The chain carries TRBV18 and TRBJ2-6; unclear D gene. The germline CDR1 and CDR2 sequences are KGHSH and LQKENI. CDR3 length: 15 amino acids. Deletions cut 3 bases from V and 2 bases from J, with 8 bases between.

The table lists this clone with a count of one. V and J are TRBV28 and TRBJ2-7; possibly TRBD2 for D (6 bases). V was shortened by 8 bases and J by 3 bases, with 11 bases between the two germline ends. The CDR3 covers 12 residues. The germline V gene has CDR1 MDHEN and CDR2 SYDVKM. The CDR3 DNA sequence: TGTGCCAGCTCTAGCGAAGTCTACGAGCAGTACTTC. Translating it yields CASSSEVYEQYF.

This clone has a handful of counts. The chain has TRBV19 and TRBJ1-1; 7 bases fit TRBD1. From germline, CDR1 is LNHDA and CDR2 SQIVND (reference sequence). V shed 6 bases, J shed 7 bases, and the junction held 14 bases outside the gene matches. CDR3 length equals 15 residues. The CDR3, as DNA: TGTGCCAGTAGCCGTTCCTTGACAGGGTATGATGAAGCTTTCTTT. Its translation: CASSRSLTGYDEAFF.

This chain connects TRBV4-2 to TRBJ2-5; tentatively, D is TRBD2 (5 bases). Germline V lookup: CDR1 LGHNA, CDR2 YNFKEQ. Trimming removed 4 bases from V and 4 bases from J, with 10 bases in between. The CDR3 has 13 amino acids. This chain's CDR3 is CASSLRTGETQYF. The DNA of the CDR3 is TGTGCCAGCAGCCTAAGGACTGGAGAGACCCAGTACTTC.

The rearrangement links TRBV5-1 to TRBJ1-2; 7 bases align to TRBD1. The ends lost 1 base at V and 4 bases at J; junction bases unmatched: 4. This CDR3 comprises 14 residues. The germline V gene encodes CDR1 SGHRS and CDR2 YFSETQ. CDR3 residues: CASSLNSGGYGYTF. DNA for the CDR3: TGCGCCAGCAGCTTGAACTCAGGGGGCTATGGCTACACCTTC.

This chain links TRBV9 with TRBJ2-2; TRBD2 matches 11 bases. With V trimmed by 0 bases and J by 3 bases, 4 bases remained unmatched. This CDR3 has 17 amino acids. Per the germline V gene, CDR1 is SGDLS and CDR2 is YYNGEE. The CDR3 DNA follows: TGTGCCAGCAGCGTAGGACTAGCGGGACGGGACACCGGGGAGCTGTTTTTT. This gives the protein CASSVGLAGRDTGELFF.

V gene TRBV2 combines with J gene TRBJ1-5; unclear D gene. The germline V gene has CDR1 SNHLY and CDR2 FYNNEI. This CDR3 region has 13 residues. Between the trimmed V and J ends, which lost 4 bases and 4 bases, there was a span of 8 bases. CDR3 in amino acids: CASSVLRNQPQHF. The CDR3 coding sequence is TGTGCCAGCAGTGTCCTGCGGAATCAGCCCCAGCATTTT. The entire variable domain, with the rest obtained from reference TRBV2 and TRBJ1-5, is as follows: EPEVTQTPSHQVTQMGQEVILRCVPISNHLYFYWYRQILGQKVEFLVSFYNNEISEKSEIFDDQFSVERPDGSNFTLKIRSTKLEDSAMYFCASSVLRNQPQHFGDGTRLSIL.

The chain uses TRBV28 and TRBJ2-2; 8 nucleotides agree with TRBD2. CDR3 size: 17 residues. After removal of 6 bases from V and 4 bases from J, the junction contained 13 bases not matched to a gene. CDR1 and CDR2 (germline): MDHEN, SYDVKM. DNA for the CDR3: TGTGCCAGCAGCCCAGAGGTGGGGACTAGGGTCACCGGGGAGCTGTTTTTT. This translates into CASSPEVGTRVTGELFF.

The rearrangement joins TRBV10-2 to TRBJ2-1; 9 bases are a match to TRBD2. V lost 6 bases to trimming and J lost 8 bases; unmatched junction nucleotides: 8. The CDR3 loop spans 14 amino acids. From germline, CDR1 is WSHSY and CDR2 SAAADI. CDR3 amino acids: CASSLAGEEDEQFF. CDR3 DNA sequence: TGCGCCAGCAGCTTAGCGGGAGAGGAAGATGAGCAGTTCTTC.

The CDR3 spells CSVGRDTNYEQYF. The CDR3 coding sequence is TGCAGCGTTGGAAGGGACACAAACTACGAGCAGTACTTC. This chain links TRBV29-1 with TRBJ2-7; tentatively, D is TRBD1 (6 bases). The CDR3 loop spans 13 amino acids. V lost 4 bases and J lost 3, with 13 bases in between. Per the germline V gene, CDR1 is SQVTM and CDR2 is ANQGSEA.

The V call is TRBV7-8, the J call TRBJ1-1, with no clear D. The germline V gene has CDR1 SGHVS and CDR2 FQNEAQ. This CDR3 is built from 15 residues. The V and J ends lost 4 bases and 0 bases respectively, with 12 bases between them. The CDR3 sequence: CASSSTPGLNTEAFF. The DNA of the CDR3 is TGTGCCAGCAGCTCGACTCCGGGTTTGAACACTGAAGCTTTCTTT.

This chain uses TRBV6-1 with TRBJ2-1; D gene ambiguous. Germline lookup yields CDR1 MNHNS and CDR2 SASEGT. Trimming pared 1 base from V and 2 bases from J, leaving 6 bases between. This CDR3 has 14 residues. CDR3 residues: CASSEDTPYNEQFF. In DNA, the CDR3 is TGTGCCAGCAGTGAAGACACCCCCTACAATGAGCAGTTCTTC.

This clone occurred once. V and J are TRBV11-1 and TRBJ2-1; 10 bases map to TRBD2. Per the germline V gene, CDR1 is SGHAT and CDR2 is FQDESV (reference sequence). This CDR3 has 19 residues. Unmatched junction bases numbered 18, after V lost 6 bases and J lost 4 bases. CDR3: CASSRPTAAGGPGYNEQFF. CDR3 DNA sequence: TGTGCCAGCAGTCGCCCCACGGCAGCGGGAGGGCCGGGTTACAATGAGCAGTTCTTC.

This clone counts as medium-sized. V gene TRBV7-6 combines with J gene TRBJ2-5; D is unresolved. The germline V gene has CDR1 SGHVS and CDR2 FNYEAQ. The V gene lost 1 base and the J gene lost 5 bases, with 5 bases spanning the gap. The CDR3 runs to 12 residues. In DNA form, the CDR3 reads TGTGCCAGCAGCTTAGACGGGGAGACCCAGTACTTC. Residues: CASSLDGETQYF.